This T cell receptor beta chain was sequenced in a study of blood T cell repertoires in COVID-19. The repertoire was sequenced with immunoSEQ multiplex PCR; TCRdb's copy has only in-frame clones and lacks some. The repertoire includes approximately 100,000 clones, approximately 93% of them detected once, and 0.85% to 1% sits in the top ten. The material sequenced was peripheral blood. The source of this sequence is a man aged 55-75 years with acute or convalescent COVID-19.

CDR3 in DNA: TGTGCCAGCAGCTTAGTTGGGGGAGGGCCTGAGACCCAGTACTTC. This translates into CASSLVGGGPETQYF. This chain joins TRBV7-2 and TRBJ2-5, with TRBD2 matching 7 bases. This CDR3 contains 15 residues. J gave up 5 bases and V 1 base, and 7 bases lay outside the gene matches. Looked up from germline, CDR1 is SGHTA and CDR2 is FQGNSA.